This entry lists 16 T cell receptor beta chains sequenced from one sample in a study of T cells in Graves' hyperthyroidism and ophthalmopathy. The TCR beta CDR3 regions underwent amplification using RNA transcripts as the source. An initial round of RT-PCR targeting the TCR CDR3 relied on the HTBI primer set. MiXCR was run by TCRdb on the multiplex PCR reads, yielding one entry per CDR3 protein. The table includes about 610,000 distinct CDR3 sequences, approximately 15% detected once. The sample comprised blood. The receptors come from a woman aged 40-49 years with Graves' ophthalmopathy.

This clonotype appeared many times. This chain links TRBV7-8 with TRBJ2-7, with 7 nucleotides matching TRBD1. V dropped 2 bases and J dropped 7; count of bases not matched to a gene: 14. This CDR3 region has 16 residues. CDR1 is SGHVS, CDR2 FQNEAQ, per germline. CDR3 residues: CASSLSPGTVSGEQYF. The DNA of the CDR3 is TGTGCCAGCAGCTTAAGCCCCGGGACAGTCTCGGGGGAGCAGTACTTC.

The chain uses TRBV5-5 and TRBJ2-1; possibly TRBD1 for D (6 bases). Between the trimmed V and J ends, which lost 4 bases and 5 bases, there was a span of 13 bases. There are 14 residues in the CDR3. Germline assignment: CDR1 SGHKS and CDR2 YYEKEE (reference sequence). The CDR3 nucleotides are TGTGCCAGCAGCCGCTTAACAGGGAACAATGAGCAGTTCTTC. It yields the protein CASSRLTGNNEQFF.

This clonotype occurred many times. This chain joins TRBV9 and TRBJ2-1; D is possibly TRBD2 (6 bases). The V gene lost 0 bases and the J gene lost 5 bases, with 12 bases spanning the gap. This CDR3 comprises 15 residues. The V gene's germline CDR1 is SGDLS and CDR2 YYNGEE. The CDR3 sequence is CASSVDGGANNEQFF. CDR3 in DNA: TGTGCCAGCAGCGTAGACGGCGGGGCGAACAATGAGCAGTTCTTC.

The chain joins TRBV30 to TRBJ1-4; D not resolved. The CDR3 length is 13 residues. Germline loops: CDR1 GTSNPN, CDR2 SVGIG (reference sequence). V was cut by 1 base and J by 7 bases, with 10 bases left in between. The CDR3 DNA sequence: TGTGCCTGGAGTGAAGGGCTGGTTGAAAAACTGTTTTTT. Amino acid sequence: CAWSEGLVEKLFF.

This clonotype was observed many times. The chain joins TRBV28 to TRBJ1-1; TRBD1 might be the D (5 bases). The CDR3 runs to 14 residues. V lost 7 bases to trimming and J lost 2 bases, with 14 bases between them. Germline V gene data show CDR1 as MDHEN and CDR2 as SYDVKM. CDR3 sequence: CASTALGGNTEAFF. The CDR3, as DNA: TGTGCCAGCACCGCCCTGGGGGGAAACACTGAAGCTTTCTTT.

This clonotype has a handful of counts. This sequence joins TRBV7-9 and TRBJ2-1; a possible D gene is TRBD1 (6 bases). Per germline, CDR1 SEHNR and CDR2 FQNEAQ (reference sequence). The CDR3 totals 16 residues. V was cut by 3 bases and J by 1 base, with 13 bases left in between. CDR3 in amino acids: CASSLQSGHSYNEQFF. As DNA, the CDR3 is TGTGCCAGCAGCTTGCAATCGGGACATTCCTACAATGAGCAGTTCTTC.

This clonotype was recorded many times. The rearrangement joins TRBV29-1 to TRBJ2-5, with 7 bases that match TRBD1. The trim removed 7 bases at V and 2 bases at J, leaving 7 bases unmatched. CDR1 SQVTM and CDR2 ANQGSEA come from the germline V gene. The CDR3 length is 13 residues. As DNA, the CDR3 is TGCAGCGCATTACAGACAGGGCAAGAGACCCAGTACTTC. It specifies CSALQTGQETQYF.

This clonotype was counted many times. Mismatch with germline at one junction end may stem from a read error. The chain employs TRBV2 and TRBJ2-7, with TRBD1 identical over 7 bases. Germline V CDR1 and CDR2: SNHLY, FYNNEI. CDR3 length: 15 amino acids. CDR3 protein: CASTEGTVITYEQYF. The CDR3 region has the DNA TGTGCCAGCACTGAAGGGACAGTCATCACCTACGAGCAGTACTTC.

Ten or more counts support this clonotype. J is TRBJ2-3 and V is TRBV18; 11 bases agree with TRBD1. The germline V gene has CDR1 KGHSH and CDR2 LQKENI. This CDR3 has 15 residues. J lost 10 bases, V lost 3 bases, and 9 bases had no gene match. The CDR3 region has the DNA TGTGCCAGCTCACCCGAATCTCCGGGACAGGGGGCGCAGTATTTT. This translates into CASSPESPGQGAQYF.

There are many counts of this clonotype. The rearrangement uses TRBV20-1 and TRBJ2-3; 10 bases are a match to TRBD2. Germline lookup yields CDR1 DFQATT and CDR2 SNEGSKA (reference sequence). The J segment lost 7 bases and the V segment lost 1 base, leaving 5 bases of the junction unmatched. The CDR3 is made up of 14 amino acids. The CDR3 sequence is CSARATSGVYTQYF. Written as DNA, the CDR3 is TGCAGTGCTAGAGCTACTAGCGGGGTTTATACGCAGTATTTT.

There are a few counts of this clonotype. The chain uses TRBV27 and TRBJ1-3; no clear D gene. This CDR3 is 14 amino acids long. V was clipped by 0 bases and J by 2 bases, with 5 bases between them. In germline, CDR1 is MNHEY, CDR2 SMNVEV (reference sequence). This CDR3 is CASSLSRTGNTIYF. In DNA, the CDR3 is TGTGCCAGCAGTTTATCGAGAACTGGAAACACCATATATTTT.

This chain uses TRBV3-1 with TRBJ2-1; 14 bases match TRBD2. Trimming removed 4 bases from V and 8 bases from J; junction bases left unmatched: 16. CDR1 is LGHDT and CDR2 is YNNKEL in the germline V gene (reference sequence). The CDR3 has 19 amino acids. The CDR3 nucleotides read TGTGCCAGCAGCCGTCGGCGACTAGCGGGAGGGGGAAGGGCCGATGAGCAGTTCTTC. Protein sequence: CASSRRRLAGGGRADEQFF.

Comments on this clonotype: Just one base apart from a much larger clone, this may be a read error. The chain has TRBV20-1 and TRBJ2-7; 9 bases match TRBD2. CDR3 length: 15 residues. From germline, CDR1 is DFQATT and CDR2 SNEGSKA (reference sequence). V shed 1 base, J shed 1 base, and the junction held 5 bases outside the gene matches. As DNA, the CDR3 is TGCAGTGCTAGAGGTCCCACTAGCGGGTCCTACGAGCAGTACTTC. As protein: CSARGPTSGSYEQYF.

The rearrangement joins TRBV7-2 to TRBJ2-5, with D possibly matching TRBD2 (5 bases). This CDR3 comprises 15 residues. Germline V CDR1 and CDR2: SGHTA, FQGNSA. V was clipped by 1 base and J by 5 bases, with 14 bases between them. The CDR3 region has the DNA TGTGCCAGCAGCTTAGTAGGACTTATCATCGAGACCCAGTACTTC. Translated: CASSLVGLIIETQYF.

The chain has TRBV30 and TRBJ1-1; no clear D. Between the trimmed V and J ends, which lost 7 bases and 4 bases, there was a span of 13 bases. This CDR3 comprises 12 residues. Per germline, CDR1 GTSNPN and CDR2 SVGIG (reference sequence). The CDR3 loop is CASRWAATEAFF. The CDR3 DNA sequence: TGTGCCTCCAGATGGGCGGCCACTGAAGCTTTCTTT.

This clonotype was observed many times. The chain is built from TRBV3-1 and TRBJ1-6; no clear D. Trimming pared 0 bases from V and 7 bases from J, leaving 13 bases between. CDR3 length equals 16 residues. Germline V lookup: CDR1 LGHDT, CDR2 YNNKEL (reference sequence). The CDR3 is CASSQDLRDFNSPLHF. The CDR3 DNA sequence: TGTGCCAGCAGCCAAGATCTCAGAGACTTCAATTCACCCCTCCACTTT.